The 18 T cell receptor beta chains below come from one sample, sequenced in a study of T cell responses to AZD1222 COVID-19 vaccine. Some clones are missing from TCRdb's copy, which holds only in-frame ones; the method was immunoSEQ multiplex PCR. Of about 120,000 clones in the sample, roughly 90% were seen once. The sequences come from peripheral blood, collected on day 0 of AZD1222 vaccination. Receptor source: an adult in good health.

The chain carries TRBV30 and TRBJ1-2; a possible D gene is TRBD1 (5 bases). CDR1 and CDR2 (germline): GTSNPN, SVGIG (reference sequence). The CDR3 length is 14 residues. V dropped 5 bases and J dropped 8 bases, with 21 bases sitting between them. The CDR3 sequence is CAWVLGTGFSGYTF. The CDR3 DNA reads TGTGCCTGGGTACTTGGGACGGGGTTTAGCGGCTACACCTTC. Based on the CDR3 plus reference TRBV30 and TRBJ1-2, the full variable domain is SQTIHQWPATLVQPVGSPLSLECTVEGTSNPNLYWYRQAAGRGLQLLFYSVGIGQISSEVPQNLSASRPQDRQFILSSKKLLLSDSGFYLCAWVLGTGFSGYTFGSGTRLTVV.

V gene TRBV21-1 combines with J gene TRBJ1-5. TRBV21-1 has pseudogene status. The CDR3 length is 15 residues. CDR3 region: CASSGRRVDNQPQHF. The CDR3 DNA reads as TGTGCCAGCAGCGGCCGTCGTGTGGACAATCAGCCCCAGCATTTT.

V and J are TRBV19 and TRBJ1-3; TRBD1 might be the D (5 bases). The CDR3 has 13 amino acids. The germline V and J ends were trimmed by 10 bases and 4 bases, with 14 bases remaining between them. From germline, CDR1 is LNHDA and CDR2 SQIVND (reference sequence). CDR3 loop: CAISLGDGNTIYF. The CDR3, as DNA: TGTGCCATCTCCTTGGGGGACGGAAACACCATATATTTT.

The chain carries TRBV24-1 and TRBJ1-3; D possibly corresponds to TRBD1 (5 bases). The CDR3 has 17 residues. The V end was cut by 0 bases, the J end by 0 bases, with 11 bases between. Germline CDR1 and CDR2: KGHDR and SFDVKD. The CDR3 here is CATSDLLGVSSGNTIYF. As DNA, the CDR3 is TGTGCCACCAGTGATTTGCTGGGGGTAAGCTCTGGAAACACCATATATTTT.

CDR3 amino acids: CASTGTGSSYNSPLHF. CDR3 DNA sequence: TGTGCCAGCACCGGGACAGGGAGTTCCTATAATTCACCCCTCCACTTT. This chain connects TRBV27 to TRBJ1-6, with TRBD1 identical over 9 bases. Trimming at V came to 7 bases and at J to 1 base, leaving 5 bases not matched to a gene. CDR1 is MNHEY, CDR2 SMNVEV, per germline (reference sequence). This CDR3 region has 16 residues.

V and J are TRBV7-9 and TRBJ2-1; D call uncertain. The CDR3 length is 10 residues. CDR1 is SEHNR, CDR2 FQNEAQ, per germline (reference sequence). Trimming took 9 bases from V and 7 from J, leaving 7 bases between them. The CDR3 loop is CASGVNEQFF. DNA of the CDR3: TGTGCCAGTGGGGTAAATGAGCAGTTCTTC.

The chain couples TRBV7-2 to TRBJ2-3, with 10 bases aligning to TRBD2. Germline V gives CDR1 SGHTA, CDR2 FQGNSA. This CDR3 has 15 amino acids. Germline trimming cut 2 bases from V and 5 bases from J; bases unmatched to any gene: 4. The CDR3 DNA reads TGTGCCAGCAGCTTAAGGAGCGGGGGGGTAGATACGCAGTATTTT. Translating gives CASSLRSGGVDTQYF. Supplemented by reference TRBV7-2 and TRBJ2-3, the full variable domain reads GAGVSQSPSNKVTEKGKDVELRCDPISGHTALYWYRQSLGQGLEFLIYFQGNSAPDKSGLPSDRFSAERTGGSVSTLTIQRTQQEDSAVYLCASSLRSGGVDTQYFGPGTRLTVL.

The V call is TRBV4-1, the J call TRBJ2-1; 9 nucleotides agree with TRBD1. The CDR3 runs to 14 residues. Germline trimming cut 1 base from V and 7 bases from J; bases unmatched to any gene: 2. Germline V CDR1 and CDR2: MGHRA, YSYEKL. Written as DNA, the CDR3 is TGCGCCAGCAGCCAAGGGACAGGGGTGAATGAGCAGTTCTTC. The encoded protein is CASSQGTGVNEQFF.

The chain is built from TRBV23-1 and TRBJ1-4; tentatively, D is TRBD1 (6 bases). TRBV23-1 is an open reading frame whose function is uncertain. Trimming cost V 0 bases and J 11 bases, with 16 bases left between them. This CDR3 comprises 15 residues. The DNA of the CDR3 is TGCGCCAGCAGTCAATCGTTGGACAGCCGGGGGAAACTGTTTTTT. This translates into CASSQSLDSRGKLFF.

The rearrangement joins TRBV27 to TRBJ2-2; TRBD1 matches 10 bases. The CDR3 sequence is 15 residues long. V gave up 6 bases and J gave up 6 bases; unmatched junction bases: 7. Germline assignment: CDR1 MNHEY and CDR2 SMNVEV (reference sequence). DNA for the CDR3: TGTGCCAGCAGAATGACAGGGGGCGCCTCCGGGGAGCTGTTTTTT. This encodes CASRMTGGASGELFF.

This clone was recorded only once. V usage is TRBV11-3 and J usage is TRBJ2-2, with 12 bases matching TRBD2. Looked up from germline, CDR1 is SGHNT and CDR2 is YENEEA. This CDR3 is 17 amino acids long. With V trimmed by 5 bases and J by 1 base, 5 bases remained unmatched. The CDR3, as DNA: TGTGCCAGCAGCCCGGGACTAGCGGGCGGGAACACCGGGGAGCTGTTTTTT. It specifies CASSPGLAGGNTGELFF.

V usage is TRBV7-9 and J usage is TRBJ1-1; D may be TRBD1 (5 bases). The CDR3 sequence is 13 residues long. Trimming shortened V by 8 bases and J by 5 bases, and 15 bases separated the two germline ends. Germline lookup yields CDR1 SEHNR and CDR2 FQNEAQ (reference sequence). The CDR3 DNA sequence: TGTGCCAGCCTCCTGGGGCGCGGGACTGAAGCTTTCTTT. It codes for CASLLGRGTEAFF.

The chain couples TRBV10-3 to TRBJ2-2, with TRBD1 matching 11 bases. V trimming: 8 bases; J trimming: 6 bases; junction bases outside the gene matches: 8. CDR1 and CDR2 from the germline V gene are ENHRY and SYGVKD. This CDR3 has 15 residues. The CDR3 loop is CAIFEPGQGAGELFF. CDR3 DNA sequence: TGTGCCATCTTTGAACCGGGACAGGGGGCCGGGGAGCTGTTTTTT.

The chain combines TRBV4-1 with TRBJ1-5, with D perhaps matching TRBD1 (5 bases). The CDR3 loop spans 16 amino acids. Germline V gene lookup returns CDR1 MGHRA and CDR2 YSYEKL. V was shortened by 2 bases and J by 9 bases, with 20 bases between the two germline ends. The chain's CDR3 is CASSQPEAGNLAPQHF. CDR3 DNA sequence: TGCGCCAGCAGCCAACCTGAGGCAGGGAACCTTGCGCCCCAGCATTTT.

The gene calls are TRBV6-2 or TRBV6-3 and TRBJ1-5; weak D call: TRBD1 (5 bases). Trimming pared 6 bases from V and 3 bases from J, leaving 12 bases between. The germline CDR1 and CDR2 sequences are MNHEY and SVGEGT. The CDR3 runs 14 residues. The CDR3 nucleotides are TGTGCCAGCAGCCCGACAGCCACCAATCAGCCCCAGCATTTT. As protein: CASSPTATNQPQHF.

V is TRBV9 and J is TRBJ1-1; 7 nucleotides match TRBD1. The CDR3 covers 13 residues. In germline, CDR1 is SGDLS, CDR2 YYNGEE. The ends lost 5 bases at V and 0 bases at J; junction bases unmatched: 1. In DNA, the CDR3 is TGTGCCAGCAGGGGACAGATGAACACTGAAGCTTTCTTT. It specifies CASRGQMNTEAFF.

The chain carries TRBV27 and TRBJ2-3, with D tentatively TRBD1 or TRBD2 (5 bases each). CDR3 length equals 17 residues. Germline values: CDR1 MNHEY, CDR2 SMNVEV (reference sequence). V lost 5 bases, J lost 0 bases, and 18 bases lay in between. CDR3 DNA sequence: TGTGCCAGCAGTGCCCCCGGGACGCCATTTAGCACAGATACGCAGTATTTT. Translated, it gives CASSAPGTPFSTDTQYF.

The CDR3 sequence is CASSPPWAGDTQYF. The CDR3 region has the DNA TGTGCCAGCTCACCACCTTGGGCGGGAGATACGCAGTATTTT. The genes are TRBV18 and TRBJ2-3, with D possibly being TRBD2 (5 bases). The germline V gene encodes CDR1 KGHSH and CDR2 LQKENI. Trimming pared 0 bases from V and 5 bases from J, leaving 9 bases between. The CDR3 extends over 14 amino acids.